Shown below are 18 T cell receptor beta chains from a single sample sequenced in a study of blood T cell repertoires in COVID-19. Clones were read by immunoSEQ multiplex PCR, and TCRdb kept only the in-frame ones, dropping some. Here the sample spans approximately 120,000 clones, approximately 84% being singletons. The specimen was peripheral blood. The receptors stem from a human donor in a cohort sampled during active COVID-19.

The chain links TRBV10-3 to TRBJ1-6; D possibly corresponds to TRBD1 (6 bases). V was cut by 4 bases and J by 9 bases, with 16 bases left in between. The CDR3 totals 15 residues. Looked up from germline, CDR1 is ENHRY and CDR2 is SYGVKD. CDR3 in amino acids: CAISGRGGFGSPLHF. CDR3 DNA: TGTGCCATCAGTGGGAGGGGGGGGTTCGGTTCACCCCTCCACTTT.

The V gene is TRBV19, the J gene TRBJ1-2; D remains unclear. The CDR3 runs 14 residues. V was shortened by 3 bases and J by 0 bases, with 8 bases between the two germline ends. CDR1 is LNHDA, CDR2 SQIVND, per germline (reference sequence). Here the CDR3 reads CASSIYRTNYGYTF. CDR3 nucleotides: TGTGCCAGTAGTATTTACAGAACTAACTATGGCTACACCTTC.

The chain is built from TRBV30 and TRBJ2-5, with 9 bases fitting TRBD1. CDR3 length: 18 residues. The V and J ends lost 0 bases and 4 bases, in that order; junction bases with no gene match: 15. Per the germline V gene, CDR1 is GTSNPN and CDR2 is SVGIG (reference sequence). The CDR3 DNA is TGTGCCTGGAGTGTACTCTTTTTTGGATGGGACAGGGCAGAGACCCAGTACTTC. It specifies CAWSVLFFGWDRAETQYF.

The genes are TRBV4-2 and TRBJ1-2; tentative D call: TRBD1 (6 bases). The germline V gene has CDR1 LGHNA and CDR2 YNFKEQ. There are 13 residues in the CDR3. Trimming removed 0 bases from V and 5 bases from J, with 7 bases in between. Written as DNA, the CDR3 is TGTGCCAGCAGCCAAGAACAGGGTTATGGCTACACCTTC. Amino acids: CASSQEQGYGYTF.

The J gene is TRBJ1-2, the V gene TRBV10-3, with D unresolved. Germline-derived CDR1 and CDR2 are ENHRY and SYGVKD. The CDR3 has 13 residues. The V end was cut by 10 bases, the J end by 8 bases, with 20 bases between. CDR3 DNA: TGTGCCACCACTCTCACGGACCCGGGAGGCTACACCTTC. The encoded protein is CATTLTDPGGYTF.

This clone was recorded many times. The chain carries TRBV10-2 and TRBJ1-1, with D possibly matching TRBD1 (6 bases). The germline V and J ends were trimmed by 2 bases and 3 bases, with 16 bases remaining between them. This CDR3 contains 16 residues. Per the germline V gene, CDR1 is WSHSY and CDR2 is SAAADI. The CDR3 nucleotides are TGCGCCAGCAGTGAGCCCGATCAGGGGAGAGACACTGAAGCTTTCTTT. This translates into CASSEPDQGRDTEAFF.

V usage is TRBV18 and J usage is TRBJ2-7; D remains ambiguous. The germline V and J ends were trimmed by 6 bases and 3 bases, with 12 bases remaining between them. Germline CDR1 reads KGHSH; CDR2 reads LQKENI. CDR3 length equals 13 residues. For the CDR3, the DNA is TGTGCCAGCTCCTACAGAAAAGGCTACGAGCAGTACTTC. Its protein product is CASSYRKGYEQYF.

Remarks on this clone: The same CDR3 arises from other DNA sequences in this sample as well. The chain links TRBV7-9 to TRBJ2-7; possibly TRBD1 for D (5 bases). The CDR3 length is 15 residues. The germline V gene encodes CDR1 SEHNR and CDR2 FQNEAQ (reference sequence). V lost 2 bases and J lost 3, with 14 bases in between. The CDR3 region has the DNA TGTGCCAGCAGCTTAAGTACAGGCGTGAACTACGAGCAGTACTTC. Protein product: CASSLSTGVNYEQYF.

J is TRBJ2-7 and V is TRBV29-1; the match to TRBD1 covers 7 bases. The CDR3 sequence is 12 residues long. Germline CDR1 is SQVTM and CDR2 is ANQGSEA. The ends lost 6 bases at V and 1 base at J; junction bases unmatched: 3. The DNA for the CDR3 is TGCAGCGTGGGACAGCGGTCCTACGAGCAGTACTTC. Residues: CSVGQRSYEQYF.

V gene TRBV5-6 combines with J gene TRBJ1-4; 7 bases are shared with TRBD1. Germline CDR1 SGHDT, CDR2 YYEEEE. The CDR3 consists of 15 residues. The V segment lost 4 bases and the J segment 7 bases; nucleotides outside the gene matches: 10. The CDR3 is CASSQATGVSEKLFF. The CDR3 DNA reads as TGTGCCAGCAGCCAGGCCACAGGGGTTAGTGAAAAACTGTTTTTT.

The chain has TRBV2 and TRBJ1-5; 8 bases fit TRBD1. The CDR3 is 18 amino acids. The trim removed 0 bases at V and 0 bases at J, leaving 7 bases unmatched. Germline CDR1 is SNHLY and CDR2 is FYNNEI. This CDR3 is CASSEALRTGSSNQPQHF. The DNA for the CDR3 is TGTGCCAGCAGTGAAGCGCTTCGGACAGGGTCTAGCAATCAGCCCCAGCATTTT.

The V gene is TRBV27, the J gene TRBJ1-6, with 12 bases fitting TRBD1. Losses at the gene ends were 6 bases for V and 14 bases for J; bases not matched to a gene: 11. This CDR3 contains 15 residues. Looked up from germline, CDR1 is MNHEY and CDR2 is SMNVEV (reference sequence). As DNA, the CDR3 is TGTGCCAGCAGGCAAGGGACAGGGGGCGCGGTGGCCCTCCACTTT. The encoded protein is CASRQGTGGAVALHF.

This chain uses TRBV12-3 or TRBV12-4 with TRBJ2-1; 7 nucleotides match TRBD1. Trimming removed 6 bases from V and 6 bases from J; junction bases left unmatched: 5. The CDR3 consists of 13 residues. CDR3 loop: CASRQDRRNEQFF. The DNA of the CDR3 is TGTGCCAGCAGACAGGACAGGCGCAATGAGCAGTTCTTC.

This sequence joins TRBV6-5 and TRBJ1-2; a possible D gene is TRBD1 (5 bases). Trimming stripped 2 bases from V and 4 bases from J, with 11 bases between. This CDR3 comprises 14 residues. Germline V CDR1 and CDR2: MNHEY, SVGAGI. CDR3 coding DNA: TGTGCCAGCAGTTACAGAGCAGGGCCCTATGGCTACACCTTC. Its translation: CASSYRAGPYGYTF.

The CDR3 DNA reads TGTGCCAGCAGCCAAGTTCTAGGGGGCGGTCAGCCCCAGCATTTT. This translates into CASSQVLGGGQPQHF. The chain couples TRBV4-2 to TRBJ1-5, with TRBD1 matching over 7 bases. Germline CDR1 LGHNA, CDR2 YNFKEQ. The CDR3 is 15 residues long. V was clipped by 1 base and J by 6 bases; unmatched bases: 6.

The V call is TRBV4-2, the J call TRBJ2-3; 8 nucleotides agree with TRBD2. CDR1 is LGHNA, CDR2 YNFKEQ, per germline. J was trimmed by 5 bases and V by 8 bases; bases with no gene match: 12. The CDR3 covers 15 residues. The chain's CDR3 is CASAPGGPGGDTQYF. In nucleotides, the CDR3 is TGTGCCAGCGCGCCGGGGGGGCCGGGGGGAGATACGCAGTATTTT.

The CDR3 sequence: CASKESGGQTEAFF. CDR3 coding DNA: TGTGCCAGTAAGGAATCTGGGGGACAGACTGAAGCTTTCTTT. V usage is TRBV19 and J usage is TRBJ1-1; 7 bases align to TRBD1. With V trimmed by 7 bases and J by 5 bases, 10 bases remained unmatched. CDR1 and CDR2 (germline): LNHDA, SQIVND (reference sequence). CDR3 length: 14 residues. The variable domain in full, completed from reference TRBV19 and TRBJ1-1, reads DGGITQSPKYLFRKEGQNVTLSCEQNLNHDAMYWYRQDPGQGLRLIYYSQIVNDFQKGDIAEGYSVSREKKESFPLTVTSAQKNPTAFYLCASKESGGQTEAFFGQGTRLTVV.

V gene TRBV24-1 combines with J gene TRBJ2-3; tentative D call: TRBD2 (7 bases). In germline, CDR1 is KGHDR, CDR2 SFDVKD. Trimming stripped 5 bases from V and 0 bases from J, with 11 bases between. The CDR3 is 15 residues long. Here the CDR3 reads CATSGGGYSTDTQYF. The DNA of the CDR3 is TGTGCCACCAGTGGCGGGGGCTATAGCACAGATACGCAGTATTTT.